This entry is about one TCR beta chain. The data were taken from a study of identical twins. TCRdb re-called the 5' RACE reads with MiXCR, one entry per CDR3 protein. The table records more than 1.5 million distinct CDR3 sequences, roughly 35% of them present only once. V was shortened by 3 bases and J by 7 bases, with 18 bases between the two germline ends. The V gene's germline CDR1 is DFQATT and CDR2 SNEGSKA (reference sequence). The length of the CDR3 is 14 residues. This chain connects TRBV20-1 to TRBJ2-5; D may be TRBD2 (5 bases). The origin of this receptor is a newborn girl in good health. What was sequenced was cord blood. CDR3 sequence reads: CSASLEGPSGTQYF. Here the CDR3 DNA reads TGCAGTGCTAGCCTAGAGGGCCCATCCGGGACCCAGTACTTC.